Below are 18 T cell receptor beta chains sequenced from a single sample in a study of T cells in Graves' hyperthyroidism and ophthalmopathy. Researchers took RNA transcripts and amplified the TCR beta CDR3 regions from them. TCR CDR3 regions were first amplified by RT-PCR with HTBI primers. Each CDR3 protein is one row after TCRdb ran MiXCR on the multiplex PCR reads. The table lists about 350,000 distinct CDR3 sequences, about an eighth of them singletons, with 34% in the top ten. The sequenced material came from blood. The origin of the receptors is a woman in her thirties or forties with Graves' ophthalmopathy.

This clonotype was counted at least ten times. The chain joins TRBV7-8 to TRBJ1-2; 11 nucleotides line up with TRBD1. The CDR3 runs 13 residues. The V gene's germline CDR1 is SGHVS and CDR2 FQNEAQ. With V trimmed by 6 bases and J by 8 bases, 5 bases remained unmatched. This chain's CDR3 is CASSLGQGAGYTF. The DNA for the CDR3 is TGTGCCAGCAGTCTAGGACAGGGGGCCGGCTACACCTTC.

This clonotype occurred a few times. The V gene is TRBV4-1, the J gene TRBJ2-5; TRBD1 is a possible D gene (6 bases). CDR1 and CDR2 from the germline V gene are MGHRA and YSYEKL. V was clipped by 2 bases and J by 5 bases, with 18 bases between them. The CDR3 loop spans 16 amino acids. CDR3 nucleotides: TGCGCCAGCAGCCAAAACGACGGTACAGGGTACGAGACCCAGTACTTC. This sequence encodes CASSQNDGTGYETQYF.

This clonotype was counted ten times or more. The chain carries TRBV10-3 and TRBJ2-2; TRBD2 might be the D (6 bases). Germline values: CDR1 ENHRY, CDR2 SYGVKD. This CDR3 is 12 amino acids long. V was shortened by 6 bases and J by 4 bases, with 6 bases between the two germline ends. The CDR3 DNA sequence: TGTGCCATCAGCGGGGGCACCGGGGAGCTGTTTTTT. It translates to CAISGGTGELFF.

This clonotype has ten or more counts. J is TRBJ2-7 and V is TRBV11-1, with TRBD1 matching over 7 bases. J gave up 1 base and V 3 bases, and 3 bases lay outside the gene matches. This CDR3 spans 14 amino acids. Germline values: CDR1 SGHAT, CDR2 FQDESV (reference sequence). In DNA, the CDR3 is TGTGCCAGCAGCTTTGCAGGGGGTTCCTACGAGCAGTACTTC. It translates to CASSFAGGSYEQYF.

In this sample, this clonotype turned up many times. This chain joins TRBV12-3 or TRBV12-4 and TRBJ1-1, with D unresolved. The CDR3 length is 11 residues. CDR3: CVCVWAAEAFF. CDR3 sequence (DNA): TGTGTCTGCGTTTGGGCCGCTGAAGCTTTCTTT.

A few counts support this clonotype. The chain combines TRBV5-6 with TRBJ2-1, with D tentatively TRBD2 (5 bases). The CDR3 has 17 amino acids. The germline V and J ends were trimmed by 0 bases and 4 bases, with 17 bases remaining between them. Per germline, CDR1 SGHDT and CDR2 YYEEEE. This CDR3 reads CASSLGPGWGVYNEQFF. The CDR3 nucleotides read TGTGCCAGCAGCTTGGGGCCTGGATGGGGAGTATACAATGAGCAGTTCTTC.

This clonotype was seen many times. V is TRBV11-2 and J is TRBJ2-3, with a weak D call TRBD1 (5 bases). CDR3 size: 16 residues. CDR1 and CDR2 from the germline V gene are SGHAT and FQNNGV. Trimming pared 1 base from V and 1 base from J, leaving 12 bases between. This chain's CDR3 is CASSLGSGRGTDTQYF. CDR3 in DNA: TGTGCCAGCAGCTTAGGTTCAGGGCGAGGCACAGATACGCAGTATTTT.

This clonotype was counted many times. The chain uses TRBV20-1 and TRBJ2-2; 12 bases line up with TRBD2. This CDR3 is 14 amino acids long. The germline CDR1 and CDR2 sequences are DFQATT and SNEGSKA (reference sequence). Trimming removed 5 bases from V and 5 bases from J; junction bases left unmatched: 3. DNA for the CDR3: TGCAGTGCTTATACTAGCGGGGGGACCGGGGAGCTGTTTTTT. Translated: CSAYTSGGTGELFF.

In this sample, this clonotype turned up many times. CDR3 protein: CASSLNGDTEAFF. In DNA form, the CDR3 reads TGCGCCAGCAGCTTGAATGGGGACACTGAAGCTTTCTTT. V usage is TRBV5-1 and J usage is TRBJ1-1, with D unclear. The CDR3 has 13 residues. The V and J ends lost 1 base and 3 bases respectively, with 7 bases between them. In germline, CDR1 is SGHRS, CDR2 YFSETQ.

The chain uses TRBV30 and TRBJ2-1; 7 bases align to TRBD2. In germline, CDR1 is GTSNPN, CDR2 SVGIG (reference sequence). The CDR3 sequence is 13 residues long. V lost 3 bases to trimming and J lost 2 bases; unmatched junction nucleotides: 1. In DNA form, the CDR3 reads TGTGCCTGGAGAACTAGCGCCTACAATGAGCAGTTCTTC. Protein sequence: CAWRTSAYNEQFF.

In its sample, this clonotype was seen many times. The genes are TRBV12-3 or TRBV12-4 and TRBJ1-1; weak D call: TRBD1 (6 bases). This CDR3 comprises 14 residues. Trimming took off 6 bases at V and 5 bases at J, with 16 bases between the two ends. CDR3: CASSRARGSTEAFF. CDR3 coding DNA: TGTGCCAGCAGCCGTGCGAGGGGGTCGACTGAAGCTTTCTTT.

This clonotype has just a few counts. This chain uses TRBV6-1 with TRBJ1-2; D possibly corresponds to TRBD1 (6 bases). The V end lost 6 bases, the J end lost 8 bases, and 16 bases lay between the germline ends. This CDR3 spans 13 amino acids. The germline CDR1 and CDR2 sequences are MNHNS and SASEGT. CDR3 region: CASSERQERGYTF. In nucleotides, the CDR3 is TGTGCCAGCAGCGAAAGACAGGAGAGGGGCTACACCTTC.

This clonotype was seen a handful of times. The rearrangement joins TRBV7-9 to TRBJ1-2; 7 positions match TRBD1. CDR3 length: 15 residues. Germline V gene sequence: CDR1 SEHNR, CDR2 FQNEAQ (reference sequence). V lost 5 bases and J lost 2; bases outside the gene matches: 8. The CDR3, as DNA: TGTGCCAGCAGCCCACGGGACAGCCTAAACTATGGCTACACCTTC. It translates to CASSPRDSLNYGYTF. The entire variable domain, with the rest obtained from reference TRBV7-9 and TRBJ1-2, is as follows: DTGVSQNPRHKITKRGQNVTFRCDPISEHNRLYWYRQTLGQGPEFLTYFQNEAQLEKSRLLSDRFSAERPKGSFSTLEIQRTEQGDSAMYLCASSPRDSLNYGYTFGSGTRLTVV.

For this clonotype: A much larger clone lies one base from this, so it may be a read error. The chain links TRBV3-1 to TRBJ1-5; D is unresolved. The CDR3 is 15 residues long. The germline V and J ends were trimmed by 0 bases and 9 bases, with 15 bases remaining between them. The germline V gene has CDR1 LGHDT and CDR2 YNNKEL (reference sequence). CDR3 coding DNA: TGTGCCAGCAGCCAAGATACGATCCAGAGTAGGCCCCAGCATTTT. The encoded protein is CASSQDTIQSRPQHF.

This clonotype was recorded a few times. The chain employs TRBV15 and TRBJ1-2; 10 bases fit TRBD1. This CDR3 is 16 amino acids long. V gave up 0 bases and J gave up 6 bases; unmatched junction bases: 7. CDR1 LNHNV and CDR2 YYDKDF come from the germline V gene (reference sequence). The CDR3 is CATSRDGTGAKDGYTF. The CDR3 DNA follows: TGTGCCACCAGCAGAGATGGGACAGGGGCTAAGGATGGCTACACCTTC. The full variable domain, in which reference TRBV15 and TRBJ1-2 provide the parts outside the CDR3, is DAMVIQNPRYQVTQFGKPVTLSCSQTLNHNVMYWYQQKSSQAPKLLFHYYDKDFNNEADTPDNFQSRRPNTSFCFLDIRSPGLGDTAMYLCATSRDGTGAKDGYTFGSGTRLTVV.

A few counts support this clonotype. The V call is TRBV20-1, the J call TRBJ2-7; the D gene is possibly TRBD1 (6 bases). The CDR3 runs 15 residues. The V end was cut by 5 bases, the J end by 2 bases, with 19 bases between. CDR1 and CDR2 from the germline V gene are DFQATT and SNEGSKA (reference sequence). The CDR3 protein is CSAFLTGSKAYEQYF. Here the CDR3 DNA reads TGCAGTGCTTTTCTCACAGGGTCGAAAGCCTACGAGCAGTACTTC.

The chain couples TRBV7-2 to TRBJ2-6; D is undetermined. Germline V CDR1 and CDR2: SGHTA, FQGNSA. The V end was cut by 5 bases, the J end by 4 bases, with 21 bases between. The CDR3 is 18 amino acids. In nucleotides, the CDR3 is TGTGCCAGCAGCCTGGCTGCCATTCTCGCAAGGGGGGCCAACGTCCTGACTTTC. Encoded protein: CASSLAAILARGANVLTF.

There are many counts of this clonotype. Here the CDR3 DNA reads TGTGCCATCAGTGAACGCGGGGTGGGCAATCAGCCCCAGCATTTT. Protein sequence: CAISERGVGNQPQHF. The chain is built from TRBV10-3 and TRBJ1-5; no firm D call. Trimming left V 3 bases short and J 2 bases short, with 11 bases between. The germline V gene encodes CDR1 ENHRY and CDR2 SYGVKD. The length of the CDR3 is 15 residues.